This T cell receptor beta chain was recovered during a study of blood T cell repertoires in COVID-19. Background on the study: Samples representing acute and convalescent COVID-19 were sourced from the United States, Italy and Spain. PBMCs, B-cell-depleted T cells, or T cells provided the cDNA or gDNA that made up the material.

Study processing details: Researchers report that nucleated cell counts were estimated from reference gene primer amplification. Assay used: immunoSEQ multiplex PCR; TCRdb lists only in-frame clones, some missing. For V, J and clone size, that table is used; D and trimming come from the DNA. The data contain about 200,000 clones, roughly 88% of them singletons. Seattle patients were enrolled while actively infected and followed longitudinally. The count of this clone is one. CDR1 is MNHEY, CDR2 SVGAGI, per germline. There are 15 residues in the CDR3. V dropped 8 bases and J dropped 7; count of bases not matched to a gene: 9.

This chain connects TRBV6-5 to TRBJ2-1; TRBD2 matches 12 bases. The sequenced sample was peripheral blood. This clonotype was sampled from a man over 45 with COVID-19, enrolled during active disease. The CDR3 DNA reads as TGTGCCAGCGCAACTTTTGGACTAGCGGGGAATGAGCAGTTCTTC. Amino acid sequence: CASATFGLAGNEQFF.